Sequencing of this TCR beta chain was carried out in a study of cytomegalovirus exposure and HLA in healthy donors. The PCR contained 60 Vbeta and 13 Jbeta primers. Libraries were prepared by immunoSEQ multiplex PCR; TCRdb keeps only in-frame clonotypes and omits some of them. The profile shows more than 95,000 clones, 9.5% to 13% of them singletons. The CDR3 contains 15 residues. Germline assignment: CDR1 MNHNS and CDR2 SASEGT. V lost 5 bases, J lost 10 bases, and 15 bases stayed unmatched. The chain carries TRBV6-1 and TRBJ1-1; the match to TRBD1 covers 8 bases. Sequenced: PBMCs. The TCR sequence derives from a man between 35 and 55 years old in good health and CMV-seropositive. CDR3 nucleotide sequence: TGTGCCAGCAGTTCACCTAAAGGACAGGGAAGAGGAGCTTTCTTT. This encodes CASSSPKGQGRGAFF.